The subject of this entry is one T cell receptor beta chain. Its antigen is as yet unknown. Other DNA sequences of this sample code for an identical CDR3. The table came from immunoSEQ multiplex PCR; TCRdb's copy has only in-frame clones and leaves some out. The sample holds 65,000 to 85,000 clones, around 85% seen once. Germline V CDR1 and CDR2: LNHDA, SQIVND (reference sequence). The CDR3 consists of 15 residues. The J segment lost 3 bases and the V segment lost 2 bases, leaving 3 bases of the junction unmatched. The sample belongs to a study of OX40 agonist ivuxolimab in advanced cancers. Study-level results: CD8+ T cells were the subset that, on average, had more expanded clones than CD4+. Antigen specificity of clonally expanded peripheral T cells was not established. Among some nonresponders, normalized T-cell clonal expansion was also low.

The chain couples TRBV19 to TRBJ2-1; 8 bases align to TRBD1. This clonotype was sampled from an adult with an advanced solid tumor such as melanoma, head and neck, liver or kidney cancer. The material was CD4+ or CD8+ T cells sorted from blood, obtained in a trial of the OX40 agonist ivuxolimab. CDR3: CASSITGTGYNEQFF. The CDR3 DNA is TGTGCCAGTAGTATAACCGGGACAGGCTACAATGAGCAGTTCTTC. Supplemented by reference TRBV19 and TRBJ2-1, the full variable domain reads DGGITQSPKYLFRKEGQNVTLSCEQNLNHDAMYWYRQDPGQGLRLIYYSQIVNDFQKGDIAEGYSVSREKKESFPLTVTSAQKNPTAFYLCASSITGTGYNEQFFGPGTRLTVL.